The 4 T cell receptor beta chains presented below share a single source sample, sequenced in a study of blood T cell repertoires in COVID-19. The data were produced by immunoSEQ multiplex PCR, yet TCRdb's version contains in-frame clones alone and is incomplete. The data contain 110,000 to 150,000 clones, approximately 90% of them seen just once; the ten biggest clones take up around 10%. What was sequenced was peripheral blood. The receptors originated from a woman of 80 years or more with acute or convalescent COVID-19.

The chain recombines TRBV30 with TRBJ2-2; 7 bases are a match to TRBD1. The CDR3 runs to 14 residues. V was clipped by 4 bases and J by 2 bases; unmatched bases: 4. Germline V lookup: CDR1 GTSNPN, CDR2 SVGIG (reference sequence). This chain's CDR3 is CAWTRDSNTGELFF. The CDR3 region has the DNA TGTGCCTGGACTAGGGACAGTAACACCGGGGAGCTGTTTTTT.

The chain links TRBV11-3 to TRBJ1-1; TRBD1 might be the D (6 bases). Germline-derived CDR1 and CDR2 are SGHNT and YENEEA. The germline V and J ends were trimmed by 1 base and 5 bases, with 8 bases remaining between them. This CDR3 spans 13 amino acids. The CDR3 bases are TGTGCCAGCAGCTTAGGGGGACAAACTGAAGCTTTCTTT. As protein: CASSLGGQTEAFF.

The chain has TRBV27 and TRBJ1-1; TRBD1 matches 9 bases. The germline gives CDR1 MNHEY, CDR2 SMNVEV (reference sequence). Trimming at V came to 6 bases and at J to 1 base, leaving 3 bases not matched to a gene. The CDR3 spans 14 residues. The CDR3 here is CASSRDRENTEAFF. In DNA form, the CDR3 reads TGTGCCAGCAGCCGGGACAGGGAGAACACTGAAGCTTTCTTT.

This chain uses TRBV27 with TRBJ1-2; 9 nucleotides match TRBD1. V shed 5 bases, J shed 4 bases, and the junction held 11 bases outside the gene matches. This CDR3 has 16 amino acids. Per the germline V gene, CDR1 is MNHEY and CDR2 is SMNVEV (reference sequence). The CDR3 is CASSVAQGASFYGYTF. The CDR3 nucleotides read TGTGCCAGCAGTGTCGCACAGGGGGCGTCTTTCTATGGCTACACCTTC.